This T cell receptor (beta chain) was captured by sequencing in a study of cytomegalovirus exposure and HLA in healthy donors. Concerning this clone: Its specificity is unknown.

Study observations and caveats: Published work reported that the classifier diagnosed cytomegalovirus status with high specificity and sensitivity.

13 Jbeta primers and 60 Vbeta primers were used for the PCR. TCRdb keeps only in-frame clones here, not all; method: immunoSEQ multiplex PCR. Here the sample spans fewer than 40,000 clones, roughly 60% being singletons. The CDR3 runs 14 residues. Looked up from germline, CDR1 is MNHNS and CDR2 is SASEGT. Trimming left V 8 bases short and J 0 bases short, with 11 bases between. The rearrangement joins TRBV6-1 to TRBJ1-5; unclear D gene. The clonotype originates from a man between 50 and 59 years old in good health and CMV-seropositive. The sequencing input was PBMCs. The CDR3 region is CASESDYSNQPQHF. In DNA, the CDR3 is TGTGCCAGCGAATCGGACTATAGCAATCAGCCCCAGCATTTT.